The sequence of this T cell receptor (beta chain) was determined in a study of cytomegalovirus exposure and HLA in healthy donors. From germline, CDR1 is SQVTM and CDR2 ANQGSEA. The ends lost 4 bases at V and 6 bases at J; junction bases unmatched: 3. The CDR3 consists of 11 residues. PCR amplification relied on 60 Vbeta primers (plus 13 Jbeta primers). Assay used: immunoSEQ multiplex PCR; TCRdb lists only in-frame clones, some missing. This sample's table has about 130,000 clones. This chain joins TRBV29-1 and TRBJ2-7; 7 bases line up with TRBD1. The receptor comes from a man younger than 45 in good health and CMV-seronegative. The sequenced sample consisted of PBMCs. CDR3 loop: CSVGDSREQYF. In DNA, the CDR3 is TGCAGCGTTGGGGACAGTCGCGAGCAGTACTTC.